This entry is about one T cell receptor beta chain. This entry is derived from a study of blood T cell repertoires in COVID-19. Looking at the study overall: The United States, Italy and Spain were the sources of the acute and convalescent COVID-19 samples. Nucleic acid was either cDNA or gDNA, and it came from T cells, B-cell-depleted T cells, or PBMCs.

Germline loops: CDR1 SGHTA, CDR2 FQGNSA. This CDR3 region has 14 residues. V lost 2 bases and J 4 bases, leaving 11 bases between the germline ends. In the original analysis: Estimation of nucleated cell counts was performed using reference gene primer amplification. Using immunoSEQ multiplex PCR, the repertoire was profiled, and TCRdb retains in-frame clones only, with some absent. Clonal size and the V and J genes are those of that table, whereas D and trimming came from the DNA. The table shows around 88,000 clones, with roughly 88% occurring only once. This receptor was taken from a woman of 80 years or more with acute or convalescent COVID-19. The material sequenced was peripheral blood. The V gene is TRBV7-2, the J gene TRBJ1-1; D is unclear. Here the CDR3 reads CASSLSVWPTEAFF. CDR3 coding DNA: TGTGCCAGCAGCTTATCCGTCTGGCCCACTGAAGCTTTCTTT.